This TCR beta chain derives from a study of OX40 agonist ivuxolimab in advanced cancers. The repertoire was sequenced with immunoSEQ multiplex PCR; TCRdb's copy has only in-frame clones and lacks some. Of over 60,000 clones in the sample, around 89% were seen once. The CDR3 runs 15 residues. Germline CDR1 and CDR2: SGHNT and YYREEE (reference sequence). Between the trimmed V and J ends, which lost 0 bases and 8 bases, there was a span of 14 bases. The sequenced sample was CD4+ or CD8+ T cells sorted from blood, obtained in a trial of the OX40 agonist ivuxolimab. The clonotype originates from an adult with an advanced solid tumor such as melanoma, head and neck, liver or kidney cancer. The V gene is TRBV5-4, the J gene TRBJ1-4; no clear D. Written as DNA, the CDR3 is TGTGCCAGCAGCTTGGGAAAACCAGTGGGGGAAAAACTGTTTTTT. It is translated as CASSLGKPVGEKLFF.